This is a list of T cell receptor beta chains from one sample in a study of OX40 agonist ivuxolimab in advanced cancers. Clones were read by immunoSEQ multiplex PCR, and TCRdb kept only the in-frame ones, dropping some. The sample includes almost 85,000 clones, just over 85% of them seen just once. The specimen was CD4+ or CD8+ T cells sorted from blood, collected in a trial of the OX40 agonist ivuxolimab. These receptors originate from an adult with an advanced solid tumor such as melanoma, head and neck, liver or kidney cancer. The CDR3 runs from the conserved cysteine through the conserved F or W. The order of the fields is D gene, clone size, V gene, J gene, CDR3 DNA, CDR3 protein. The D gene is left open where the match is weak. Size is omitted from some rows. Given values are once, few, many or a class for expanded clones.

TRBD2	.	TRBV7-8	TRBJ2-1	TGTGCCAGCAGCTTAGCGACTAGCGGGAGTCTGTCGTTCCTTCGGTTCTTC	CASSLATSGSLSFLRFF
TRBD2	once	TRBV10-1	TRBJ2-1	TGCGCCAGCAGGCTTGGGACTAGCTACTCAGATGAGCAGTTCTTC	CASRLGTSYSDEQFF
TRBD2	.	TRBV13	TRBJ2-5	TGTGCCAGCAGCCACAGGGCGGGGGGCTTACAGACCCAGTACTTC	CASSHRAGGLQTQYF
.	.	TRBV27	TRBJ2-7	TGTGCCAGCAGTTCCTCGGTATACGAGCAGTACTTC	CASSSSVYEQYF
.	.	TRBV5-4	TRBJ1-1	TGTGCCAGCAGCATCTCCAGGACGTTGAACACTGAAGCTTTCTTT	CASSISRTLNTEAFF
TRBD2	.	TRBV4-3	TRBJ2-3	TGCGCCAGCAGCCAAGGAGGCGGGAGGGGCCCAGATACGCAGTATTTT	CASSQGGGRGPDTQYF
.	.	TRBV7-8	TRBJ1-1	TGTGCCAGCAGCTTCTCTAGGGGAACTGAAGCTTTCTTT	CASSFSRGTEAFF
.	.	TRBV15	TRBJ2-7	TGTGCCACCAGCCTGATGGGCCCTGCCTACGAGCAGTACTTC	CATSLMGPAYEQYF
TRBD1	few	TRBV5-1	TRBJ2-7	TGCGCCAGCAGCGGTGGACAGGGCCACGAGCAGTACTTC	CASSGGQGHEQYF
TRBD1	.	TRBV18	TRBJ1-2	TGTGCCAGCTCACCCCGGGACAGGGAAGGCGGCTACACCTTC	CASSPRDREGGYTF
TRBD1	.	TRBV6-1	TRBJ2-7	TGTGCCAGCAGGGGAAAGACAGGGAGAAGGGAGCAGTACTTC	CASRGKTGRREQYF
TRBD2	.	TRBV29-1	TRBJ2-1	TGCAGCGTTGTTCTAGCGGGAGCCTACAATGAGCAGTTCTTC	CSVVLAGAYNEQFF
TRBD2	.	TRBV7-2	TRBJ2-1	TGTGCCAGCAGCTTGACTAGCGGGAGCTATGAGCAGTTCTTC	CASSLTSGSYEQFF
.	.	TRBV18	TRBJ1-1	TGTGCCAGCTCACCACCAGGCCTGGGTGCGACTGAAGCTTTCTTT	CASSPPGLGATEAFF
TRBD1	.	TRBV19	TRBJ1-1	TGTGCCAGTAGTGTAGGACAGGACCTTGAAGCTTTCTTT	CASSVGQDLEAFF
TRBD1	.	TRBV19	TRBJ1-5	TGTGCCAGTAGACCGGGACAGAGTAGCAATCAGCCCCAGCATTTT	CASRPGQSSNQPQHF
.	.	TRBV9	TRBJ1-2	TGTGCCAGCAGAAACCCAGCGCAGGGTGGAGGGTTTGGCTACACCTTC	CASRNPAQGGGFGYTF
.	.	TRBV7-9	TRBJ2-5	TGTGCCAGCAGCCGGGGACTCACCAAAGAGACCCAGTACTTC	CASSRGLTKETQYF
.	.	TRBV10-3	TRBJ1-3	TGTGCCATCAGTTCCAGGGGCTCTGGAAACACCATATATTTT	CAISSRGSGNTIYF
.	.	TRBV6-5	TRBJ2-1	TGTGCCAGCAGTTATACGAGCGGACGAGCCCCTGAGCAGTTCTTC	CASSYTSGRAPEQFF
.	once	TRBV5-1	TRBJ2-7	TGCGCCAGCAGCGGATCTACCTACGAGCAGTACTTC	CASSGSTYEQYF
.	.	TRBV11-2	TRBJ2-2	TGTGCCAGCAGCTTGGTTTCGGCCACCGGGGAGCTGTTTTTT	CASSLVSATGELFF
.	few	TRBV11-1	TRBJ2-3	TGTGCCAGCAGCCCGCAGTCTAGCACAGATACGCAGTATTTT	CASSPQSSTDTQYF
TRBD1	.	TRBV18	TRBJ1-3	TGTGCCAGCTCACAGGGACAGACATCTGGAAACACCATATATTTT	CASSQGQTSGNTIYF
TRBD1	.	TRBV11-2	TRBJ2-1	TGTGCCAGCAGCTCACGACAGGGCTACAATGAGCAGTTCTTC	CASSSRQGYNEQFF
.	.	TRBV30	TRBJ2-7	TGTGCCTGGGGAGAGGGCCACGAGCAGTACTTC	CAWGEGHEQYF
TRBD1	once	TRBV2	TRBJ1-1	TGTGCCAGCAGCTTAGGACAGGTTCTGAACACTGAAGCTTTCTTT	CASSLGQVLNTEAFF
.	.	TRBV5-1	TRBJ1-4	TGCGCCAGCAGTGGTCTAGGGCATACTAATGAAAAACTGTTTTTT	CASSGLGHTNEKLFF
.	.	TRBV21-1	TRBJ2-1	TGTGCCAGCAGCAAAGAGGCTGCTCGCAGGAATGAGCAGTTCTTC	CASSKEAARRNEQFF
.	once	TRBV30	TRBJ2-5	TGTGCCTGGAGTGCTAAAGAGACCCAGTACTTC	CAWSAKETQYF
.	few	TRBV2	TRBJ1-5	TGTGCCAGCAGCCCGGGTCGCGGCCAGCCCCAGCATTTT	CASSPGRGQPQHF
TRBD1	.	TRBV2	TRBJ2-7	TGTGCCAGCAGGGGACAGAGCTCCTACGAGCAGTACTTC	CASRGQSSYEQYF
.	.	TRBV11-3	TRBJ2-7	TGTGCCAGCAGCCTTATCGTGGGGAGTTACTACGAGCAGTACTTC	CASSLIVGSYYEQYF
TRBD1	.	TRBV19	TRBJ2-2	TGTGCCAGTAGTCAAAATCCCCGGCAGGGGGCCGGGGAGCTGTTTTTT	CASSQNPRQGAGELFF
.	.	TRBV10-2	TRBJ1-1	TGCGCCAGCAGCGAGACCGGGACTGACACTGAAGCTTTCTTT	CASSETGTDTEAFF
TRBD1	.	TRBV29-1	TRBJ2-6	TGCAGCGTTAGGGACAGGGGAACTGGGGCCAACGTCCTGACTTTC	CSVRDRGTGANVLTF
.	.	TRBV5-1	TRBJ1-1	TGCGCCAGCAGGTTTAGTTTACGGCTGAACACTGAAGCTTTCTTT	CASRFSLRLNTEAFF
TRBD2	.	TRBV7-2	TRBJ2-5	TGTGCCAGCAGCTTATCTGGCGGGAGCCCGGGTTTGTACCAAGAGACCCAGTACTTC	CASSLSGGSPGLYQETQYF
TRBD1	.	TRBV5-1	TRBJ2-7	TGCGCCAGCAGCTTGGGAGACAGGGTGGCCTACGAGCAGTACTTC	CASSLGDRVAYEQYF
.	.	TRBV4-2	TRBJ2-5	TGTGCCAGCAGCCAAGATCTTGGACAGCAAGAGACCCAGTACTTC	CASSQDLGQQETQYF
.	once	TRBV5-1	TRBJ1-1	TGCGCCAGCAGCTTTAAGGACCCGAACACTGAAGCTTTCTTT	CASSFKDPNTEAFF
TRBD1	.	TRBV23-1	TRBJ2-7	TGCGCCAGCAGTCATGGGGACAGGGGTCGGTCGTTGTTCTCCTACGAGCAGTACTTC	CASSHGDRGRSLFSYEQYF
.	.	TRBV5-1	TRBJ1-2	TGCGCCAGCAGCGCACTAAGGGATAAGGCGTATGGCTACACCTTC	CASSALRDKAYGYTF
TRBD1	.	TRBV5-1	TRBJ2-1	TGCGCCAGCAGCGCACCGGGACAGGGGCCCAATGAGCAGTTCTTC	CASSAPGQGPNEQFF
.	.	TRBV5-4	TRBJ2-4	TGTGCCAGCAGCTCGCTGGCGGGCGGGGCCAAAAACATTCAGTACTTC	CASSSLAGGAKNIQYF
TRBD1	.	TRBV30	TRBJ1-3	TGTGCCTGGGCAAGGGACAGCTCTGGAAACACCATATATTTT	CAWARDSSGNTIYF
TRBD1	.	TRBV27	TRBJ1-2	TGTGCCAGCAGTTTGAGGGGACAGAGCTACACCTTC	CASSLRGQSYTF
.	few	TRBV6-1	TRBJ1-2	TGTGCCAGCAGTGAATCTAAGGCCCCTTATGGCTACACCTTC	CASSESKAPYGYTF
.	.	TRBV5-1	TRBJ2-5	TGCGCCAGCAGGTTTGGGATGGCGGAGACCCAGTACTTC	CASRFGMAETQYF
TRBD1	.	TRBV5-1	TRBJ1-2	TGCGCCAGCAGCTTTGCTCCCGGACAGGGAGGGAATGGCTACACCTTC	CASSFAPGQGGNGYTF
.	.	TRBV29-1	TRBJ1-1	TGCAGCGTGTCCGGTTTTGGGGTGAACACTGAAGCTTTCTTT	CSVSGFGVNTEAFF
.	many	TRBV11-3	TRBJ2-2	TGTGCCAGCAGGGGAACCGGGGAGCTGTTTTTT	CASRGTGELFF
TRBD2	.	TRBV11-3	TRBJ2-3	TGTGCCAGCAGCTTTGGCGGGGGAGTCACAGATACGCAGTATTTT	CASSFGGGVTDTQYF
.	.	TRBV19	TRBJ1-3	TGTGCCAGTAGTAAACCGCAGGGGTTAGCTGGAAACACCATATATTTT	CASSKPQGLAGNTIYF
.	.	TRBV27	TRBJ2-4	TGTGCCAGCAGTTTGAACGCCCCTGGAGGCATTCAGTACTTC	CASSLNAPGGIQYF